This is a list of T cell receptor beta chains from one sample in a study of response to subunit inactivated influenza vaccine. MiXCR, applied by TCRdb to the RT-PCR reads, yields one record per CDR3 protein. The sample lists 590,000 or so distinct CDR3 sequences, 14% seen once, with approximately 7.6% in the top ten. The sequencing used PBMCs from blood, collected 14 days before vaccination. The source of these receptors is a man between 50 and 59 years old who received an inactivated influenza vaccine. The conserved cysteine and the conserved F or W are not part of the CDR3 here. A D gene is named only where the DNA matches it firmly.

>TRBJ2-1|TRBD2|TRBV28
ASRLAGVHEQF
>TRBJ2-7|TRBD2|TRBV7-2
ASSLDRTSGRYEQY
>TRBJ2-5|TRBD1|TRBV24-1
ATSYGAGGQETQY
>TRBJ2-2|TRBD1|TRBV11-2
ASRIISGQANTGELF
>TRBJ1-2|-|TRBV20-1
SAVSTPRDYGYT
>TRBJ2-1|TRBD2|TRBV11-3
ASSLGGAGGSYNEQF
>TRBJ1-1|-|TRBV20-1
SAPGQTEAF
>TRBJ2-2|TRBD2|TRBV19
ASTDSGGNTGELF
>TRBJ2-5|TRBD2|TRBV19
ASAVESVRGQETQY
>TRBJ2-3|TRBD2|TRBV12-3/TRBV12-4
AGSFSGGAGDTQY
>TRBJ2-7|TRBD1|TRBV5-1
ASKGGQDSYEQY
>TRBJ1-5|-|TRBV7-2
ASSSSGQPYQPQH
>TRBJ2-7|TRBD2|TRBV7-2
ASSSVSGREYEQY
>TRBJ1-5|TRBD1|TRBV7-6
ASSLETGAKPQH
>TRBJ2-7|TRBD2|TRBV3-1
ASSQASGSGMEQY
>TRBJ2-1|-|TRBV7-9
ASSSSQGLVVTF
>TRBJ2-5|-|TRBV2
ASNWVYQETQY
>TRBJ2-7|TRBD1|TRBV10-3
AISDPGDRGLYEQY
>TRBJ2-1|-|TRBV7-2
ASSLGLEVGWKQF
>TRBJ2-5|TRBD2|TRBV25-1
ASSDSGRVQETQY
>TRBJ2-2|-|TRBV7-3
ASSSTGFPGELF
>TRBJ2-2|-|TRBV28
ASSPLGRSNTGELF
>TRBJ2-3|TRBD1|TRBV28
ASSFFTPKRRTGGSSTDTQY
>TRBJ2-7|TRBD2|TRBV5-1
ASSLSTSGNTYEQY
>TRBJ2-7|TRBD1|TRBV7-2
ASSRDRGSSYEQY
>TRBJ1-1|-|TRBV6-2/TRBV6-3
ASRYGNKGNTEAF
>TRBJ2-1|TRBD2|TRBV10-3
AISSPSSSGRARYNEQF
>TRBJ2-5|TRBD1|TRBV29-1
SVEDLILRDREETQY
>TRBJ2-5|TRBD2|TRBV29-1
SVEPGLAAQETQY
>TRBJ1-1|-|TRBV29-1
SVTRARVNTEAF
>TRBJ2-4|TRBD1|TRBV27
ASSRQGTVSKNIQY
>TRBJ1-2|-|TRBV5-1
ASSLAGREGLGGYT
>TRBJ2-1|-|TRBV15
ATRRTAGTNEQF
>TRBJ2-1|-|TRBV20-1
SARTNYYNEQF
>TRBJ1-1|-|TRBV12-3/TRBV12-4
ASSLLGDRLNTEAF
>TRBJ1-5|TRBD1|TRBV12-3/TRBV12-4
ASRQGSQPQH
>TRBJ1-1|TRBD1|TRBV6-2/TRBV6-3
ASSTGTVTEAF
>TRBJ2-2|-|TRBV24-1
ATSDRRSTGELF
>TRBJ2-7|-|TRBV3-1
ASSQDFVSSYEQY
>TRBJ2-2|-|TRBV7-9
ASSLRGKNTGELF
>TRBJ2-6|-|TRBV30
AWGQGWGANVLT
>TRBJ1-2|-|TRBV24-1
ATSDFLSSSGYT
>TRBJ2-5|-|TRBV29-1
SVESRDTQETQY
>TRBJ2-1|-|TRBV4-3
ASSHSGQPLDEQF
>TRBJ2-3|-|TRBV20-1
SAVQGSDTQY